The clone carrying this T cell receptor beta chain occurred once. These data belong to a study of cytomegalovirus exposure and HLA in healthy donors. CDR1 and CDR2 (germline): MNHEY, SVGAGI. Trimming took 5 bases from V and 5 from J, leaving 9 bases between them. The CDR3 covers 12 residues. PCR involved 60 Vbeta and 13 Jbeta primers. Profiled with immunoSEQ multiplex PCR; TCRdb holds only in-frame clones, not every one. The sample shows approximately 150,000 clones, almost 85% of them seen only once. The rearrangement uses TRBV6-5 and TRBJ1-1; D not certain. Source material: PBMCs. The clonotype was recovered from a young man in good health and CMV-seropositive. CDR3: CASSRTGTEAFF. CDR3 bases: TGTGCCAGCAGTCGGACGGGAACTGAAGCTTTCTTT.